A single sample is the source of the 5 T cell receptor beta chains below, sequenced in a study of tumor T cells in aggressive B-cell lymphoma. Method: immunoSEQ multiplex PCR; TCRdb's copy keeps in-frame clones and lacks some. The sample carries approximately 10,000 clones, roughly 85% recorded once. The specimen sequenced was tumor tissue. These receptors were obtained from an adult with diffuse large B cell lymphoma.

The CDR3 here is CASSPSGTGYEQYF. In nucleotides, the CDR3 is TGTGCCAGCAGCCCTTCCGGGACAGGCTACGAGCAGTACTTC. V gene TRBV14 combines with J gene TRBJ2-7; 8 bases match TRBD1. V trimming: 4 bases; J trimming: 3 bases; junction bases outside the gene matches: 5. This CDR3 is 14 amino acids long. Germline V gene lookup returns CDR1 SGHDN and CDR2 FVKESK. The full variable domain, its missing parts supplied by reference TRBV14 and TRBJ2-7, is EAGVTQFPSHSVIEKGQTVTLRCDPISGHDNLYWYRRVMGKEIKFLLHFVKESKQDESGMPNNRFLAERTGGTYSTLKVQPAELEDSGVYFCASSPSGTGYEQYFGPGTRLTVT.

This clone occurred once. V and J are TRBV11-2 and TRBJ2-1; 13 bases line up with TRBD2. V was pared by 5 bases and J by 8 bases, with 6 bases of the junction left unmatched. The CDR3 contains 15 residues. Germline V CDR1 and CDR2: SGHAT, FQNNGV. The CDR3 nucleotides are TGTGCCAGCAGCCCCGGACTAGCGGGAGACGATGAGCAGTTCTTC. Its protein product is CASSPGLAGDDEQFF. Based on the CDR3 plus reference TRBV11-2 and TRBJ2-1, the full variable domain is EAGVAQSPRYKIIEKRQSVAFWCNPISGHATLYWYQQILGQGPKLLIQFQNNGVVDDSQLPKDRFSAERLKGVDSTLKIQPAKLEDSAVYLCASSPGLAGDDEQFFGPGTRLTVL.

As regards this clone: At one end, the junction sequence differs from germline, possibly due to a read error. The gene calls are TRBV7-9 and TRBJ2-7, with 10 bases lining up with TRBD1. The germline gives CDR1 SEHNR, CDR2 FQNEAQ (reference sequence). The CDR3 is 17 residues long. For the CDR3, the DNA is TGTACCAGCAGCTCAAGGATAAAGCCCGGGACAGGGGTCGAGCAGTACTTC. This codes for CTSSSRIKPGTGVEQYF.

The chain recombines TRBV6-5 with TRBJ2-5; a weak D match, TRBD1 (6 bases). The CDR3 totals 13 residues. Trimming removed 5 bases from V and 3 bases from J, with 10 bases in between. The germline V gene encodes CDR1 MNHEY and CDR2 SVGAGI. CDR3 loop: CASSPRDKETQYF. For the CDR3, the DNA is TGTGCCAGCAGTCCCCGGGACAAAGAGACCCAGTACTTC.

The chain joins TRBV2 to TRBJ2-3; possible D gene TRBD2, 5 bases. Trimming cost V 2 bases and J 4 bases, with 13 bases left between them. The germline V gene encodes CDR1 SNHLY and CDR2 FYNNEI. This CDR3 is built from 15 residues. The chain's CDR3 is CASSETFRGADTQYF. The DNA of the CDR3 is TGTGCCAGCAGTGAAACCTTCCGGGGTGCAGATACGCAGTATTTT.